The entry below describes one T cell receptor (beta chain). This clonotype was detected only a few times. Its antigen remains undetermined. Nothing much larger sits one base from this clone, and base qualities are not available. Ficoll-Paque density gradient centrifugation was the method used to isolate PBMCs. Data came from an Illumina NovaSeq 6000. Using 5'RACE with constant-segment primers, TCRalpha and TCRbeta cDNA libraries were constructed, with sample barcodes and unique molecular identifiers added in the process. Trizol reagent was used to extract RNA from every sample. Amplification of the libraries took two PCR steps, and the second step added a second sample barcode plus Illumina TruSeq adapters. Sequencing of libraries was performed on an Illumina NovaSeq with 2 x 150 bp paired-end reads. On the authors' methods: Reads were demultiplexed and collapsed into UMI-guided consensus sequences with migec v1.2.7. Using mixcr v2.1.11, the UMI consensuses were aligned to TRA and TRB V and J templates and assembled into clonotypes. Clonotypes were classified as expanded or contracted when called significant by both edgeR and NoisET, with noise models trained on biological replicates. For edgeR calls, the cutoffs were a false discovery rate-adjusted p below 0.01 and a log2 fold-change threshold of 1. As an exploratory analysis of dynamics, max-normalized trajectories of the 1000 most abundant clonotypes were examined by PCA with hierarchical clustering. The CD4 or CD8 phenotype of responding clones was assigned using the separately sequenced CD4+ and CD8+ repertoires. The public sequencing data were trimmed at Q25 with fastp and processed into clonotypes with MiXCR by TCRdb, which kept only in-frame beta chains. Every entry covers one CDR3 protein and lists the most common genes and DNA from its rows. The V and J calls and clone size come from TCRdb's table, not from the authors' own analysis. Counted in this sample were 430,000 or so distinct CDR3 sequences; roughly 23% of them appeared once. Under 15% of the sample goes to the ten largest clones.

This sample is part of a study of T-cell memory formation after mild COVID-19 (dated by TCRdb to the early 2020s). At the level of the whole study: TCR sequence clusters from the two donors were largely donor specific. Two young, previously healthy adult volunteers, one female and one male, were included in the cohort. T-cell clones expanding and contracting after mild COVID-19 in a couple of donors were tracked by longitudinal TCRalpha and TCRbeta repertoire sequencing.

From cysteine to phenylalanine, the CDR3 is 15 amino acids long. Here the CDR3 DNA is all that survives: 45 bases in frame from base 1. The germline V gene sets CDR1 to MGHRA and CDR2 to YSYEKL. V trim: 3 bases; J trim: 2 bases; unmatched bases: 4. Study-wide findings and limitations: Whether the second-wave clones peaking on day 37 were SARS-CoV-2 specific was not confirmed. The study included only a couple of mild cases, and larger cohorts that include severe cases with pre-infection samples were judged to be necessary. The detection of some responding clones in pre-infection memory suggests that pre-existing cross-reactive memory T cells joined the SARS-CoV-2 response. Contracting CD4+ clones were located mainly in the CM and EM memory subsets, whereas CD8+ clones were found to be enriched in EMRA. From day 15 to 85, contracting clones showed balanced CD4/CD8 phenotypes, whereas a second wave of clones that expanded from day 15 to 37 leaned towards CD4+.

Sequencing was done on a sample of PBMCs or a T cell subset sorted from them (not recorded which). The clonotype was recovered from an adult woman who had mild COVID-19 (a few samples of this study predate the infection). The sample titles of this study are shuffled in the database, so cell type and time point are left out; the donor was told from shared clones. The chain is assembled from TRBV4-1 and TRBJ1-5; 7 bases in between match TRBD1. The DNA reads TGCGCCAGCAGCCACCCAGGGGGGCGCAATCAGCCCCAGCATTTT. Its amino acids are CASSHPGGRNQPQHF.